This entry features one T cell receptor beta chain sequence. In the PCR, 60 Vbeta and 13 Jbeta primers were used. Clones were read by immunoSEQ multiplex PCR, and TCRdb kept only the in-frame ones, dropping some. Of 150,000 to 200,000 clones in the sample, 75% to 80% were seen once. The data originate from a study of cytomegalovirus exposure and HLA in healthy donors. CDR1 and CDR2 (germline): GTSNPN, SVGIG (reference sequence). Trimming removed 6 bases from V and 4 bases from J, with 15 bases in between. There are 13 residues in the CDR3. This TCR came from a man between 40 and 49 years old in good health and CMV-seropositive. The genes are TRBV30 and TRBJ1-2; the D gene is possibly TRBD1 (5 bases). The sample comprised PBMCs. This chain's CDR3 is CACPNQGTYGYTF. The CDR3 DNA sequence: TGTGCCTGCCCCAATCAGGGAACCTATGGCTACACCTTC. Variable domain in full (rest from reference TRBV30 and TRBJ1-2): SQTIHQWPATLVQPVGSPLSLECTVEGTSNPNLYWYRQAAGRGLQLLFYSVGIGQISSEVPQNLSASRPQDRQFILSSKKLLLSDSGFYLCACPNQGTYGYTFGSGTRLTVV.